This TCR beta chain came from a study of blood T cell repertoires in COVID-19. In the original analysis: From reference gene primer amplification, estimates of nucleated cell counts were derived. Using immunoSEQ multiplex PCR, the repertoire was profiled, and TCRdb retains in-frame clones only, with some absent. Clone size and the V and J calls come from that table; the DNA yielded D and trimming. The sample includes a few hundred thousand clones, around 84% seen only once; the top ten take 1.2% to 1.5%. This CDR3 has 16 amino acids. Germline CDR1 reads SGHAT; CDR2 reads FQNNGV. Trimming cost V 6 bases and J 8 bases; bases outside gene matches: 17. This clone was seen more than once but under ten times.

The sequence derives from a woman aged 40 to 55 who had recovered from COVID-19. The chain employs TRBV11-2 and TRBJ1-2; 8 bases line up with TRBD1. The sequenced sample consisted of peripheral blood. The CDR3 DNA reads TGTGCCAGCAGGGGCACCGGGACAGGACTAATGAGAGGCTACACCTTC. This translates into CASRGTGTGLMRGYTF.